This T cell receptor (beta chain) was recorded in a study of Graves' ophthalmopathy and Graves' hyperthyroidism. The CDR3 is made up of 14 amino acids. V lost 0 bases, J lost 2 bases, and 8 bases lay in between. Germline CDR1 SGDLS, CDR2 YYNGEE. Enrolled hyperthyroidism patients had a new diagnosis, a duration under 2 months, and an age of 18 to 65. RNA transcripts provided the template for amplifying TCR beta CDR3 regions. An initial RT-PCR round employing HTBI primers preceded a second-round multiplex PCR. TCRdb processed the multiplex PCR reads anew with MiXCR; each CDR3 protein has one entry. The sample contains about 620,000 distinct CDR3 sequences, approximately 22% of which appear only once. Points from the study as a whole: Prediction of ophthalmopathy progression reached over 65% sensitivity and roughly 72% specificity. Blood contained most expanded thyroid clonotypes exceeding 0.001 frequency.

This clonotype was picked up many times. The antigen is not known. The chain carries TRBV9 and TRBJ2-5, with D possibly matching TRBD2 (5 bases). The sequenced sample consisted of peripheral blood. The source is a woman aged 18-29 years with stable Graves' hyperthyroidism. Some clones in this sample may be carry-over from other donors' samples. CDR3 bases: TGTGCCAGCAGCGTAGCTTCGGGGCAAGAGACCCAGTACTTC. Amino acids: CASSVASGQETQYF. Full variable domain (rest looked up from reference TRBV9 and TRBJ2-5): DSGVTQTPKHLITATGQRVTLRCSPRSGDLSVYWYQQSLDQGLQFLIQYYNGEERAKGNILERFSAQQFPDLHSELNLSSLELGDSALYFCASSVASGQETQYFGPGTRLLVL.